These T cell receptor beta chains were read from a single sample in a study of T cell responses to AZD1222 COVID-19 vaccine. Sequencing was performed with immunoSEQ multiplex PCR; in TCRdb, only in-frame clones are kept and a portion is missing. The sample has fewer than 120,000 clones, just under 95% seen once; the top ten hold under 10%. Source: peripheral blood, taken on day 0 of AZD1222 vaccination. The receptors come from an adult in good health. CDR3s include the opening cysteine and the closing phenylalanine or tryptophan. D genes are given only for firm matches. Rows may omit the clone size; those that give it use once, few, many or a size class.

v_call,d_call,clone_size,j_call,cdr3_nt,cdr3_aa
TRBV5-1,TRBD1,few,TRBJ1-1,TGCGCCAGCAGCTTGGGAGCAGGGGGCATGGGGGCTGAAGCTTTCTTT,CASSLGAGGMGAEAFF
TRBV25-1,TRBD1,-,TRBJ1-2,TGTGCCAGCAGTGAATATGGGACAGGGGGCTTCGGCTATGGCTACACCTTC,CASSEYGTGGFGYGYTF
TRBV6-5,-,-,TRBJ2-4,TGTGCCAGCATGAAAGGGGCTTCCAAAAACATTCAGTACTTC,CASMKGASKNIQYF
TRBV7-8,-,-,TRBJ1-3,TGTGCCAGCACCGAGGGAACCTTCTCTGGAAACACCATATATTTT,CASTEGTFSGNTIYF
TRBV19,-,-,TRBJ1-1,TGTGCCAGTAGTCACGGACAGATGAACACTGAAGCTTTCTTT,CASSHGQMNTEAFF
TRBV12-3/TRBV12-4,-,once,TRBJ2-3,TGTGCCAGCGGGTTGAGCACAGATACGCAGTATTTT,CASGLSTDTQYF
TRBV7-3,-,-,TRBJ1-5,TGTGCCAGCAGCATCGGGACAAATCAGCCCCAGCATTTT,CASSIGTNQPQHF
TRBV30,-,-,TRBJ1-1,TGTGCCTGGAGTGAAGGGGTGACTGAAGCTTTCTTT,CAWSEGVTEAFF
TRBV6-6,-,-,TRBJ2-3,TGTGCCAGCAGTTCTCAGGGCGTTGATACGCAGTATTTT,CASSSQGVDTQYF
TRBV28,-,-,TRBJ1-4,TGTGCCAGCAGTTTACAACAGGGAAGGGAAAAACTGTTTTTT,CASSLQQGREKLFF
TRBV30,TRBD1,few,TRBJ1-1,TGTGCCTGGAGCGCGGGGACAGGGCTATGGGATGAAGCTTTCTTT,CAWSAGTGLWDEAFF
TRBV14,TRBD1,once,TRBJ1-1,TGTGCCAGCAGCCTGTTCCGGACAGGGGCGCGGACTGAAGCTTTCTTT,CASSLFRTGARTEAFF
TRBV7-9,TRBD1,-,TRBJ2-1,TGTGCCAGCAGCTTCCAGACCCACGACAGGGTCTTC,CASSFQTHDRVF
TRBV28,TRBD2,-,TRBJ2-1,TGTGCCAGCGTCATCGGCGGGGGGGCCGGCAATGAGCAGTTCTTC,CASVIGGGAGNEQFF
TRBV28,-,few,TRBJ1-5,TGTGCCAGCAGTTTATTCAGGTCAGCGAGGCAGCCCCAGCATTTT,CASSLFRSARQPQHF
TRBV30,-,-,TRBJ2-7,TGTGCCTGGAGCGAAGACGACTGGACGGGGTACTTC,CAWSEDDWTGYF
TRBV2,-,-,TRBJ2-5,TGTGCCAGCAGGGTAACTGGGGCGCGAGAGACCCAGTACTTC,CASRVTGARETQYF
TRBV6-1,-,-,TRBJ1-2,TGTGCCAGCAGTGAAGGACAGGCTTATGGCTACACCTTC,CASSEGQAYGYTF
TRBV2,TRBD1,once,TRBJ1-1,TGTGCCAGCAGCCCTACAGGGGCTGAAGCTTTCTTT,CASSPTGAEAFF
TRBV20-1,-,-,TRBJ2-1,TGCAGTGCTCGAGAAATAGGGCAGTTCTTC,CSAREIGQFF